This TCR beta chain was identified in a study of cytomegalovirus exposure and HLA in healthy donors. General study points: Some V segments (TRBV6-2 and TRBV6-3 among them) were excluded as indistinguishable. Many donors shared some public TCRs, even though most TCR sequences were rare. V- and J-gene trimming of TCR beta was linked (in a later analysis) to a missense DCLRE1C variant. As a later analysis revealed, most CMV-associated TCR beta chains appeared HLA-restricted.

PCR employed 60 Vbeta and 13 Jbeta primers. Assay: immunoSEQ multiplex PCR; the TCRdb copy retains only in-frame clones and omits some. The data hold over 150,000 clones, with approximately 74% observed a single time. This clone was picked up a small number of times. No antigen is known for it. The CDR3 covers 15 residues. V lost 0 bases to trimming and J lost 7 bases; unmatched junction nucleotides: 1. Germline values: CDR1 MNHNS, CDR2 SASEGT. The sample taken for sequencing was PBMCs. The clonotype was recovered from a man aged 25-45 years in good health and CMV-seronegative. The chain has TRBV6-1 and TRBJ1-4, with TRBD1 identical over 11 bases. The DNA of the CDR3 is TGTGCCAGCAGTGAAGCAGGACAGGGGGCTGAAAAACTGTTTTTT. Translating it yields CASSEAGQGAEKLFF.